Shown below are 23 T cell receptor beta chains from a single sample sequenced in a study of T cell responses to AZD1222 COVID-19 vaccine. Here immunoSEQ multiplex PCR was the method, and the copy in TCRdb shows in-frame clones only, minus some. This sample has roughly 120,000 clones, with 88% found just once. The source was peripheral blood, collected on day 0 of AZD1222 vaccination. Receptors were obtained from an adult in good health.

The rearrangement joins TRBV28 to TRBJ1-6, with a possible D match to TRBD1 (6 bases). The CDR3 is 13 residues long. With 8 bases removed from V and 6 bases from J, the gap between germline ends came to 11 bases. CDR1 and CDR2 (germline): MDHEN, SYDVKM. CDR3 bases: TGTGCCAGCGAACAGGGTTCTAATTCACCCCTCCACTTT. It translates to CASEQGSNSPLHF.

This rearrangement joins TRBV19 to TRBJ1-5, with TRBD1 identical over 9 bases. CDR3 size: 14 residues. V lost 7 bases to trimming and J lost 4 bases; unmatched junction nucleotides: 5. The germline gives CDR1 LNHDA, CDR2 SQIVND (reference sequence). CDR3 loop: CASTRDRENQPQHF. CDR3 sequence (DNA): TGTGCCAGTACCAGGGACAGGGAAAATCAGCCCCAGCATTTT.

CDR3 loop: CASSRMINRGLEYGYTF. The CDR3 DNA is TGTGCCAGCAGCCGTATGATAAACAGGGGTCTTGAGTATGGCTACACCTTC. V usage is TRBV5-4 and J usage is TRBJ1-2; 7 nucleotides line up with TRBD1. Germline trimming cut 4 bases from V and 5 bases from J; bases unmatched to any gene: 17. Germline CDR1 and CDR2: SGHNT and YYREEE (reference sequence). The CDR3 runs 17 residues. Using reference TRBV5-4 and TRBJ1-2 for the parts outside the CDR3, the full variable domain is ETGVTQSPTHLIKTRGQQVTLRCSSQSGHNTVSWYQQALGQGPQFIFQYYREEENGRGNFPPRFSGLQFPNYSSELNVNALELDDSALYLCASSRMINRGLEYGYTFGSGTRLTVV.

This chain uses TRBV4-3 with TRBJ1-1; tentative D call: TRBD1 (5 bases). Per germline, CDR1 LGHNA and CDR2 YSLEER. V shed 3 bases and J shed 11 bases, with 16 bases lying between them. CDR3 length equals 13 residues. CDR3 nucleotides: TGCGCCAGCAGCCACCTAGCGGCGGGGGGGGCTTTCTTT. Translated: CASSHLAAGGAFF.

The gene calls are TRBV6-5 and TRBJ2-7; D may match TRBD1 or TRBD2 (5 bases each). Between the trimmed V and J ends, which lost 2 bases and 7 bases, there was a span of 12 bases. Germline loops: CDR1 MNHEY, CDR2 SVGAGI. The CDR3 spans 13 residues. In DNA, the CDR3 is TGTGCCAGCAGTTACGGGACCACGGGGGAGCAGTACTTC. This translates into CASSYGTTGEQYF.

This clone has only one observation. The CDR3 DNA reads TGTGCCAGCAGTTCCAACCGGGAGACCCAGTACTTC. It encodes CASSSNRETQYF. This rearrangement joins TRBV6-6 to TRBJ2-5; D call uncertain. The germline V gene encodes CDR1 MNHNY and CDR2 SVGAGI (reference sequence). The CDR3 is 12 residues long. V shed 4 bases and J shed 5 bases, with 8 bases lying between them.

V is TRBV24-1 and J is TRBJ2-2; 10 bases are a match to TRBD1. Germline trimming cut 4 bases from V and 7 bases from J; bases unmatched to any gene: 8. CDR3 size: 16 residues. CDR1 is KGHDR, CDR2 SFDVKD, per germline. The CDR3 sequence is CATSDPRTGGVGELFF. CDR3 nucleotides: TGTGCCACCAGTGACCCCCGGACAGGGGGAGTCGGGGAGCTGTTTTTT.

This clone appeared a few times. The rearrangement links TRBV18 to TRBJ1-2, with 10 bases aligning to TRBD1. The CDR3 is made up of 14 amino acids. J was trimmed by 8 bases and V by 6 bases; bases with no gene match: 9. Germline lookup yields CDR1 KGHSH and CDR2 LQKENI. CDR3 residues: CASSGADRGEGYTF. In DNA, the CDR3 is TGTGCCAGCTCCGGAGCGGACAGGGGGGAAGGCTACACCTTC.

The chain has TRBV4-2 and TRBJ2-5; 10 bases are a match to TRBD2. Unmatched junction bases numbered 5, after V lost 0 bases and J lost 1 base. Per the germline V gene, CDR1 is LGHNA and CDR2 is YNFKEQ. This CDR3 spans 17 amino acids. CDR3 DNA sequence: TGTGCCAGCAGCCAAGATCGAGCGGGGGGGACCCAAGAGACCCAGTACTTC. Translating it yields CASSQDRAGGTQETQYF.

The chain employs TRBV6-5 and TRBJ1-5; TRBD1 is a possible D gene (6 bases). The ends were cut back, 3 bases at V and 1 base at J, with 10 bases in the middle. Germline CDR1 and CDR2: MNHEY and SVGAGI. The CDR3 extends over 15 amino acids. CDR3 nucleotides: TGTGCCAGCAGTTATCGTACAGGGAGCAATCAGCCCCAGCATTTT. Protein: CASSYRTGSNQPQHF.

The chain links TRBV7-2 to TRBJ1-2, with 8 bases fitting TRBD1. There are 14 residues in the CDR3. Germline V gene data show CDR1 as SGHTA and CDR2 as FQGNSA. Trimming at V came to 5 bases and at J to 2 bases, leaving 4 bases not matched to a gene. The CDR3 bases are TGTGCCAGCAGCCCGGGACAGGAGAACTATGGCTACACCTTC. Translated, it gives CASSPGQENYGYTF.

V and J are TRBV21-1 and TRBJ2-7. TRBV21-1 is a pseudogene segment. The CDR3 has 13 residues. Here the CDR3 reads CASSTRPAYEQYF. CDR3 coding DNA: TGTGCCAGCAGCACCCGGCCGGCCTACGAGCAGTACTTC.

The chain recombines TRBV6-5 with TRBJ1-2; D perhaps matches TRBD1 (6 bases). CDR1 is MNHEY, CDR2 SVGAGI, per germline. This CDR3 has 16 amino acids. V shed 3 bases and J shed 5 bases, with 19 bases lying between them. The CDR3 DNA sequence: TGTGCCAGCAGTTATTCGCTAATTGGACAGTCGTATGGCTACACCTTC. It codes for CASSYSLIGQSYGYTF.

The CDR3 DNA is TGTGCCAGCAGCCTGCTCTGGGACAGGGGGATCCTCACTAACTATGGCTACACCTTC. Protein product: CASSLLWDRGILTNYGYTF. This chain joins TRBV28 and TRBJ1-2; TRBD1 aligns across 11 bases. The ends lost 6 bases at V and 0 bases at J; junction bases unmatched: 15. Germline V lookup: CDR1 MDHEN, CDR2 SYDVKM. The CDR3 consists of 19 residues.

The J gene is TRBJ2-1, the V gene TRBV7-9, with 12 bases identical to TRBD1. V trimming: 0 bases; J trimming: 8 bases; junction bases outside the gene matches: 5. Germline V lookup: CDR1 SEHNR, CDR2 FQNEAQ (reference sequence). This CDR3 region has 16 residues. The CDR3 loop is CASSLAGTGGRDEQFF. CDR3 DNA: TGTGCCAGCAGCTTAGCGGGGACAGGGGGCAGGGATGAGCAGTTCTTC.

The chain joins TRBV5-6 to TRBJ2-5, with D hard to call. The CDR3 contains 11 residues. Trimming removed 1 base at V and 5 bases at J, with 3 bases between. Germline CDR1 SGHDT, CDR2 YYEEEE. CDR3 nucleotide sequence: TGTGCCAGCAGCTTGTCCGAGACCCAGTACTTC. This encodes CASSLSETQYF.

The chain links TRBV7-2 to TRBJ1-4; 9 nucleotides line up with TRBD1. V was clipped by 5 bases and J by 7 bases; unmatched bases: 8. The CDR3 runs 15 residues. Germline V gives CDR1 SGHTA, CDR2 FQGNSA. This chain's CDR3 is CASSPGDRDIEKLFF. CDR3 sequence (DNA): TGTGCCAGCAGCCCCGGGGACAGGGACATTGAAAAACTGTTTTTT.

The chain joins TRBV7-3 to TRBJ1-4, with D unclear. Per the germline V gene, CDR1 is SGHTA and CDR2 is FQGTGA. This CDR3 spans 11 amino acids. V lost 4 bases, J lost 6 bases, and 3 bases lay in between. CDR3 amino acids: CASSSYEKLFF. For the CDR3, the DNA is TGTGCCAGCAGCTCATATGAAAAACTGTTTTTT.

J is TRBJ2-2 and V is TRBV4-3; maybe TRBD2 (5 bases). The CDR3 is 16 residues long. Germline CDR1 reads LGHNA; CDR2 reads YSLEER. V lost 1 base and J lost 4, with 13 bases in between. Here the CDR3 reads CASSQVLPAGTGELFF. The DNA of the CDR3 is TGCGCCAGCAGCCAAGTCCTCCCCGCGGGCACCGGGGAGCTGTTTTTT.

V is TRBV18 and J is TRBJ2-5, with D uncertain. Trimming left V 0 bases short and J 5 bases short, with 10 bases between. This CDR3 has 14 residues. Germline loops: CDR1 KGHSH, CDR2 LQKENI. CDR3 DNA sequence: TGTGCCAGCTCACCACCTGGGTTCCGGGAGACCCAGTACTTC. Translating it yields CASSPPGFRETQYF.

This clone showed up just a few times. This chain uses TRBV25-1 with TRBJ1-2, with 8 bases identical to TRBD1. Trimming at V came to 3 bases and at J to 2 bases, leaving 2 bases not matched to a gene. CDR3 length: 14 amino acids. Germline V gene data show CDR1 as MGHDK and CDR2 as SYGVNS. For the CDR3, the DNA is TGTGCCAGCAGTGAGTGGACAGGGAACTATGGCTACACCTTC. This encodes CASSEWTGNYGYTF.

The chain uses TRBV5-6 and TRBJ2-5; weak D call: TRBD1 (5 bases). This CDR3 contains 14 residues. Trimming removed 0 bases at V and 3 bases at J, with 9 bases between. Germline assignment: CDR1 SGHDT and CDR2 YYEEEE. The CDR3 DNA follows: TGTGCCAGCAGCTTGGAAGGCAGGGAAGAGACCCAGTACTTC. Protein sequence: CASSLEGREETQYF.

The V gene is TRBV7-2, the J gene TRBJ1-5; D unresolved. The CDR3 sequence is 15 residues long. The germline V and J ends were trimmed by 1 base and 9 bases, with 16 bases remaining between them. Germline CDR1 SGHTA, CDR2 FQGNSA. The CDR3 DNA follows: TGTGCCAGCAGCTTAGAGGCGCAGACCGCGGGGCCCCAGCATTTT. Encoded protein: CASSLEAQTAGPQHF.